Sequencing of this TCR beta chain was carried out in a study of Ad26.COV2.S vaccination and SARS-CoV-2 variants. Study overall: Vaccine-arm donor from the placebo-controlled COV1001 Ad26.COV2.S trial. Each vaccinee took Ad26.COV2.S intramuscularly, once or twice 56 days apart. Study-wide points: Vaccine recipients and placebo recipients showed similar non-spike TCR breadth. Measurements of TCR breadth and depth may have given underestimates of the total T cell responses.

TCRdb keeps only in-frame clones here, not all; method: immunoSEQ multiplex PCR. The sample holds 450,000 to 550,000 clones, approximately 90% seen once. Treatment described: over 15 received Ad26.COV2.S at low or high dose, single or two shots; roughly five received placebo; per-sample allocation not given. Samples analyzed were those drawn on day 63 after the first vaccine or placebo injection. The CDR3 totals 15 residues. In germline, CDR1 is SGHNT, CDR2 YYREEE (reference sequence). After removal of 2 bases from V and 2 bases from J, the junction contained 6 bases not matched to a gene. In the case of this clone: Antigen specificity is unknown.

The sequenced sample was peripheral blood, obtained in a trial of Ad26.COV2.S vaccine versus placebo. This TCR was sampled from a person aged 18-60 years who received the Ad26.COV2.S COVID-19 vaccine or a placebo. V is TRBV5-4 and J is TRBJ1-1; TRBD1 matches 7 bases. The CDR3 here is CASSFFGTANTEAFF. The DNA of the CDR3 is TGTGCCAGCAGCTTTTTCGGGACAGCCAACACTGAAGCTTTCTTT.